This TCR beta chain was identified in a study of T cell responses to AZD1222 COVID-19 vaccine. Trimming stripped 1 base from V and 4 bases from J, with 10 bases between. This CDR3 region has 15 residues. CDR1 SSHAT and CDR2 FNYEAQ come from the germline V gene (reference sequence). As to this clone: The antigen remains undetermined.

Study-wide findings and caveats: AZD1222 recipients seropositive at baseline numbered only five to seven. Reportedly, close to half of spike-specific TCRs are directed against unmutated variant regions.

Produced via immunoSEQ multiplex PCR; TCRdb's table is partial and in-frame only. The sample lists about 170,000 clones, roughly 85% seen once, with less than 1.3% in the top ten. V gene TRBV7-7 combines with J gene TRBJ2-2; D ambiguous. The receptor's source is an adult who received the AZD1222 COVID-19 vaccine. The input for sequencing was peripheral blood, taken 28 days after the second AZD1222 dose. The CDR3 DNA is TGTGCCAGCAGCTTAGGGGGTTCAACCACCGGGGAGCTGTTTTTT. Amino acid sequence: CASSLGGSTTGELFF.